These 2 T cell receptor beta chains share one sample of origin, sequenced in a study of shared clonotypes between healthy human individuals. TCRdb's copy holds only in-frame clones and misses some; the assay was immunoSEQ multiplex PCR. The table shows around 2,100,000 clones, with roughly 95% occurring only once. CD45RO-negative, CCR7-positively selected cells formed the naive CD8 fraction, excluding terminally differentiated effector memory CD45RA+ cells. Material for sequencing was naive CD8+ T cells sorted from blood. These receptors were collected from a man aged 18 to 35 in good health.

The V gene is TRBV4-1, the J gene TRBJ1-4; no clear D gene. Trimming left V 1 base short and J 7 bases short, with 13 bases between. From germline, CDR1 is MGHRA and CDR2 YSYEKL. The CDR3 loop spans 15 amino acids. The CDR3 spells CASSQVLEPVEKLFF. The CDR3 bases are TGCGCCAGCAGCCAAGTTTTGGAGCCGGTTGAAAAACTGTTTTTT.

The CDR3 sequence: CASSLDRREIRWDEQYF. The CDR3 coding sequence is TGTGCCAGCAGCTTAGATCGGCGGGAGATTCGATGGGACGAGCAGTACTTC. This chain uses TRBV11-2 with TRBJ2-7; 7 nucleotides line up with TRBD2. There are 17 residues in the CDR3. Germline V gene lookup returns CDR1 SGHAT and CDR2 FQNNGV. Unmatched junction bases numbered 13, after V lost 0 bases and J lost 5 bases.